The 10 T cell receptor beta chains listed next were all sequenced from one sample in a study of response to subunit inactivated influenza vaccine. TCRdb re-analysed the RT-PCR reads in MiXCR, keeping a single row per CDR3 protein. The table records about 610,000 distinct CDR3 sequences, about 15% of them present only once. The starting material was PBMCs from blood, obtained about 12 days after vaccination. The receptor source for this set is a man aged 45-65 years who received an inactivated influenza vaccine.

The chain employs TRBV20-1 and TRBJ2-1; TRBD2 might be the D (7 bases). Germline-derived CDR1 and CDR2 are DFQATT and SNEGSKA (reference sequence). The CDR3 covers 12 residues. The V and J ends lost 1 base and 9 bases respectively, with 10 bases between them. The CDR3 nucleotides read TGCAGTGCTAGAGCGGGGGGCAGTGAGCAGTTCTTC. Protein sequence: CSARAGGSEQFF.

In its sample, this clonotype was seen once. The genes are TRBV7-9 and TRBJ2-1; D not resolved. Germline CDR1 SEHNR, CDR2 FQNEAQ (reference sequence). Trimming stripped 0 bases from V and 10 bases from J, with 10 bases between. The CDR3 has 13 residues. The CDR3 bases are TGTGCCAGCAGCTTAGCGGGCAGCCTAGAGCAGTTCTTC. This gives the protein CASSLAGSLEQFF.

The rearrangement links TRBV21-1 to TRBJ2-7; the listed D gene, TRBD2, was not tested against the DNA. TRBV21-1 is deemed a pseudogene. CDR3 length equals 17 residues. CDR3 loop: CASSKVDPAGHSYEQYF. The CDR3 nucleotides are TGTGCCAGCAGCAAAGTGGACCCAGCGGGCCACTCCTACGAGCAGTACTTC.

The rearrangement joins TRBV6-1 to TRBJ2-1; TRBD2 agrees at 13 bases. The V gene end was trimmed by 6 bases and the J gene end by 8 bases; junction bases not matched to a gene: 7. CDR3 length equals 15 residues. CDR1 and CDR2 (germline): MNHNS, SASEGT. The CDR3 reads CASRTGTSGIHEQFF. CDR3 nucleotides: TGTGCCAGCAGAACCGGGACTAGCGGGATCCATGAGCAGTTCTTC.

V gene TRBV20-1 combines with J gene TRBJ2-7, with D perhaps TRBD2 (6 bases). Germline V gene data show CDR1 as DFQATT and CDR2 as SNEGSKA (reference sequence). V lost 8 bases and J 6 bases, leaving 17 bases between the germline ends. The CDR3 loop spans 12 amino acids. The CDR3, as DNA: TGCAGTCCTACGCCGGGGGTCGGCGAGCAGTACTTC. Its protein product is CSPTPGVGEQYF.

This clonotype was observed a few times. The chain uses TRBV6-6 and TRBJ1-2; no clear D gene. The CDR3 runs to 13 residues. Germline loops: CDR1 MNHNY, CDR2 SVGAGI (reference sequence). With 0 bases removed from V and 2 bases from J, the gap between germline ends came to 4 bases. The CDR3 DNA reads TGTGCCAGCAGTTACTCCGAGAACTATGGCTACACCTTC. Translated: CASSYSENYGYTF.

Ten or more counts support this clonotype. As DNA, the CDR3 is TGTGCCAGCAGCCAACGACAGGGGGCGACGCAAGAGCAGTTCTTC. Translated, it gives CASSQRQGATQEQFF. The gene calls are TRBV28 and TRBJ2-1; 10 bases fit TRBD1. V gave up 6 bases and J gave up 10 bases; unmatched junction bases: 12. The CDR3 is 15 residues long. The V gene's germline CDR1 is MDHEN and CDR2 SYDVKM. The full variable domain, rest sourced from reference TRBV28 and TRBJ2-1, is DVKVTQSSRYLVKRTGEKVFLECVQDMDHENMFWYRQDPGLGLRLIYFSYDVKMKEKGDIPEGYSVSREKKERFSLILESASTNQTSMYLCASSQRQGATQEQFFGPGTRLTVL.

This chain uses TRBV3-1 with TRBJ2-7, with TRBD1 matching over 8 bases. Germline V gene lookup returns CDR1 LGHDT and CDR2 YNNKEL (reference sequence). CDR3 length: 13 residues. J gave up 6 bases and V 6 bases, and 7 bases lay outside the gene matches. The CDR3 DNA is TGTGCCAGCAGTCCGTTGACAGGGGTCGAGCAGTACTTC. Amino acids: CASSPLTGVEQYF.

This clonotype appeared many times. The V and J genes are TRBV10-3 and TRBJ1-1; TRBD1 agrees at 12 bases. The CDR3 consists of 14 residues. V lost 5 bases to trimming and J lost 6 bases; unmatched junction nucleotides: 4. Germline assignment: CDR1 ENHRY and CDR2 SYGVKD. Here the CDR3 reads CAISKGQGAAEAFF. The CDR3 region has the DNA TGTGCCATCAGTAAGGGACAGGGGGCGGCTGAAGCTTTCTTT.

The CDR3 DNA sequence: TGTGCCAGCAGTACCTGGACAGGGGGTGATTCACCCCTCCACTTT. It specifies CASSTWTGGDSPLHF. The gene calls are TRBV12-3 or TRBV12-4 and TRBJ1-6; the match to TRBD1 covers 10 bases. The CDR3 runs 15 residues. J was trimmed by 8 bases and V by 5 bases; bases with no gene match: 6.